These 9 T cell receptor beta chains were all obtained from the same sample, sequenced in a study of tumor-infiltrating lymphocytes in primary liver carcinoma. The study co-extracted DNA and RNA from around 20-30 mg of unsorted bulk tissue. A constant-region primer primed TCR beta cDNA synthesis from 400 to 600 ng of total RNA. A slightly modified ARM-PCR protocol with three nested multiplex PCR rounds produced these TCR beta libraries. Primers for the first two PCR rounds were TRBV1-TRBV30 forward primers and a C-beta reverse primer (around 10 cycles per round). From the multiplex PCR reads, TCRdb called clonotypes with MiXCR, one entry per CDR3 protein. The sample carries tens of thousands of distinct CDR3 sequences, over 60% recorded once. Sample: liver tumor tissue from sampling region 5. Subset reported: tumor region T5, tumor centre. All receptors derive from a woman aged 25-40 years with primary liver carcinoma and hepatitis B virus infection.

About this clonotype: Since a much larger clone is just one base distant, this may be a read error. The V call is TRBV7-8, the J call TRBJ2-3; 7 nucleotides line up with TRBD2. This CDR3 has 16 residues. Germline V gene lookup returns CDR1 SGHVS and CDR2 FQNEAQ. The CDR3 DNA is TGTACCAGCAGCTCTGTAGTGGGAGGGAGGACAGATACGCAGTATTTT. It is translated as CTSSSVVGGRTDTQYF.

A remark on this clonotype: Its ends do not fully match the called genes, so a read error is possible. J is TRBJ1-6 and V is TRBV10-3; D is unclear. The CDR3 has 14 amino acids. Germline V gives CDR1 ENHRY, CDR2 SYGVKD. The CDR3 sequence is CAITRTPDNSPPHF. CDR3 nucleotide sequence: TGCGCCATCACCCGAACGCCCGATAATTCACCCCCCCACTTT.

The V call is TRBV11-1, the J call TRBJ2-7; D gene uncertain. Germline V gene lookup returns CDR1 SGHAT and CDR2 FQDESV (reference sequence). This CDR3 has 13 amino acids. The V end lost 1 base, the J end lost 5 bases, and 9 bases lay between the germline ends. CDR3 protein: CASSLGYLHEQYF. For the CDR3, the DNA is TGTGCCAGCAGCTTAGGGTATCTTCACGAGCAGTACTTC. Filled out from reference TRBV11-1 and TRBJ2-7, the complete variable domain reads EAEVAQSPRYKITEKSQAVAFWCDPISGHATLYWYRQILGQGPELLVQFQDESVVDDSQLPKDRFSAERLKGVDSTLKIQPAELGDSAMYLCASSLGYLHEQYFGPGTRLTVT.

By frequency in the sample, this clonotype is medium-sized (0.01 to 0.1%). The CDR3 region has the DNA TGTGCCAGCAGTGTGGGGCCGCGGGAGGGCCAAAATGAGCAGTTCTTC. Its protein is CASSVGPREGQNEQFF. V and J are TRBV6-5 and TRBJ2-1, with TRBD2 identical over 9 bases. Germline CDR1 reads MNHEY; CDR2 reads SVGAGI. Germline trimming cut 5 bases from V and 7 bases from J; bases unmatched to any gene: 12. The CDR3 is made up of 16 amino acids.

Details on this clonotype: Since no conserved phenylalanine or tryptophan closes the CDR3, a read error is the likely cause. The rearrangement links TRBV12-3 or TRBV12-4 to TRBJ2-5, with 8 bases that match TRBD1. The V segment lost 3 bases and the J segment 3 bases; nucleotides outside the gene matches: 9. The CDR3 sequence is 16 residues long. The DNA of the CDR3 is TGTGCCAGCAGTTTTCATACAGGGGGAACAGAAGAGACCCAGTACCTC. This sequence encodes CASSFHTGGTEETQYL.

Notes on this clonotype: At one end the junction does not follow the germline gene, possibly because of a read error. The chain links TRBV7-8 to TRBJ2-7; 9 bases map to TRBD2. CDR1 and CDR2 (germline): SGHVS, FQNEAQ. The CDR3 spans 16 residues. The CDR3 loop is CASSLLLAGQGLEQYF. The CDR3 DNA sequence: TGTGCAAGCAGCCTATTACTAGCGGGCCAAGGCCTCGAGCAGTACTTC.

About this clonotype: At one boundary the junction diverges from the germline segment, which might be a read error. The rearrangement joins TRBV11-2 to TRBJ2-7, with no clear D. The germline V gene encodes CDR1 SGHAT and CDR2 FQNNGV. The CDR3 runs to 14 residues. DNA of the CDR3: TGTACCAGCAGCTTAACCGACGGAGCCTACGGGCAATACTTC. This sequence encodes CTSSLTDGAYGQYF.

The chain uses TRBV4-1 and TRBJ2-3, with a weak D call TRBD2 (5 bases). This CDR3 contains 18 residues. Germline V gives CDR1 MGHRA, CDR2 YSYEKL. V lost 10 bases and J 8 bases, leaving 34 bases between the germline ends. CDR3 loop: CANSQLGMVAEDSGTQYF. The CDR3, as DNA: TGCGCCAATAGCCAACTAGGCATGGTAGCTGAAGACTCGGGTACGCAGTATTTT.

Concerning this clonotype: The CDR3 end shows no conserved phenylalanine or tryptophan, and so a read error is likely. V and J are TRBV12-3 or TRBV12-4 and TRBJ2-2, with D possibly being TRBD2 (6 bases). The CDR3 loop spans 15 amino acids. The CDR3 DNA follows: TGTACCAGCCGGGGGTGGGATACGAACACCGGGGAGCTGTTTCTT. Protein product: CTSRGWDTNTGELFL.